The rows below give T cell receptor beta chains drawn from one sample of a study of blood T cells in healthy people across ages. TCRdb used MiXCR to reprocess the 5' RACE reads, holding one entry per CDR3 protein. This table holds about 720,000 distinct CDR3 sequences, around a fifth found once. Material for sequencing was blood. The receptors shown here come from a man aged 70 or older in good health. CDR3s leave out the opening cysteine and the closing phenylalanine or tryptophan.

TRBV4-2	.	ASSQELAGVLEQY
TRBV6-2/TRBV6-3	TRBJ2-3	ASSYFSGVTDTQY
TRBV6-2/TRBV6-3	TRBJ2-4	ASSYSSLPRRNIQY
TRBV29-1	TRBJ2-5	SVHDRAKY
TRBV27	TRBJ1-2	ASNRKEGYGYT
TRBV20-1	TRBJ2-3	SASLRAGGLTDTQY
TRBV20-1	TRBJ1-3	SAANQGGGNTIY
TRBV28	TRBJ1-4	ASSFPGVEKLF
TRBV20-1	TRBJ2-1	SANKNEQF
TRBV28	TRBJ2-6	ASSTPGATGEISGANVLT
TRBV6-6	TRBJ2-1	ASSYNRVARQF
TRBV7-9	TRBJ2-2	ASSLTVGARATGELF
TRBV19	TRBJ2-1	ASSPGLAGGSLSSYNEQF
TRBV12-3/TRBV12-4	TRBJ1-1	ASSSGQGEAF
TRBV5-1	TRBJ2-3	ASSLEVPRDTQY
TRBV12-3/TRBV12-4	TRBJ2-3	ASSLYVGDTQY
TRBV4-3	TRBJ2-1	ASSQEFGSSHNEQF
TRBV7-9	TRBJ1-2	ASTMGQGALLGGYT
TRBV20-1	TRBJ1-1	SASGEQGAEAF
TRBV2	TRBJ2-1	ASSYLVYNEQF
TRBV18	TRBJ1-4	ASSTGITNEKLF
TRBV2	TRBJ2-5	ASRDRMETQY
TRBV12-3/TRBV12-4	TRBJ1-1	ASSLDRPGAF